The clone carrying this TCR beta chain was recorded a few times. Its antigen is as yet unknown. Treatment given: oral pan-JAK inhibitor, 5-10 mg twice daily. The sample is drawn from a study of CD8+ T cells in alopecia areata. Study-level information: Twice daily, treated patients received 5 to 10 mg of oral tofacitinib. The study, taken as a whole, reports: Scalp and blood retained many expanded lesional clones during tofacitinib. Scalp sample data also include resident alphabeta T cells from normal skin.

CDR1 SEHNR and CDR2 FQNEAQ come from the germline V gene (reference sequence). The CDR3 totals 12 residues. Trimming cost V 3 bases and J 1 base, with 4 bases left between them. After isolation, RNA underwent reverse transcription to generate cDNA as the sequencing template. Repertoires were generated with immunoSEQ multiplex PCR, while TCRdb's copy carries only in-frame clones and drops some. The data hold some 100,000 clones, with just under 60% observed a single time. Specimen: CD8+ T cells sorted from blood, collected between weeks 55 and 65, from a patient treated with tofacitinib. The chain joins TRBV7-9 to TRBJ2-7; D is unclear. The TCR sequence derives from a human donor with alopecia areata. CDR3 sequence: CASSLFSYEQYF. The DNA for the CDR3 is TGTGCCAGCAGCTTGTTTTCCTACGAGCAGTACTTC.